These 28 T cell receptor beta chains were sequenced from one sample in a study of T-cell memory formation after mild COVID-19. TCRdb re-derived calls from the 5' RACE reads in MiXCR, one entry per CDR3 protein. Found here are about 360,000 distinct CDR3 sequences, around an eighth of them singletons; the top ten hold roughly 22%. Specimen: PBMCs or a T cell subset sorted from them (not recorded which). All receptors come from a man between 18 and 35 years old who had mild COVID-19 (a few samples of this study predate the infection). Cell type and time point are not known.

The sample holds a few counts of this clonotype. The chain links TRBV5-1 to TRBJ2-2; D is ambiguous. V lost 2 bases and J lost 0, with 8 bases in between. The CDR3 has 15 residues. From germline, CDR1 is SGHRS and CDR2 YFSETQ. The CDR3 is CASSLGSTNTGELFF. In DNA form, the CDR3 reads TGCGCCAGCAGCTTAGGCAGTACGAACACCGGGGAGCTGTTTTTT.

This clonotype has a handful of counts. The chain is built from TRBV7-2 and TRBJ2-3, with TRBD2 as a possible D gene (5 bases). Germline CDR1 and CDR2: SGHTA and FQGNSA. V lost 5 bases and J lost 7, with 16 bases in between. The CDR3 runs 14 residues. The CDR3 nucleotides are TGTGCCAGCAGCCTACCACGGGGAGTTTATACGCAGTATTTT. It translates to CASSLPRGVYTQYF.

V gene TRBV7-2 combines with J gene TRBJ2-3, with D perhaps TRBD2 (6 bases). This CDR3 comprises 15 residues. The V end was cut by 6 bases, the J end by 2 bases, with 15 bases between. Germline V gene data show CDR1 as SGHTA and CDR2 as FQGNSA. This CDR3 is CASSPGGTYTDTQYF. CDR3 nucleotides: TGTGCCAGCAGTCCAGGTGGGACTTACACAGATACGCAGTATTTT.

Ten or more counts support this clonotype. V and J are TRBV12-3 or TRBV12-4 and TRBJ2-7; D is uncertain. This CDR3 has 11 amino acids. Trimming took off 3 bases at V and 6 bases at J, with 6 bases between the two ends. CDR3: CASSFLAEQYF. DNA for the CDR3: TGTGCCAGCAGTTTTCTGGCCGAGCAGTACTTC.

There are a few counts of this clonotype. The V call is TRBV5-1, the J call TRBJ2-2, with TRBD1 as a possible D gene (5 bases). This CDR3 is built from 15 residues. Trimming shortened V by 3 bases and J by 7 bases, and 16 bases separated the two germline ends. CDR1 SGHRS and CDR2 YFSETQ come from the germline V gene. CDR3 amino acids: CASSSVGQTGGELFF. In DNA form, the CDR3 reads TGCGCCAGCAGCTCCGTTGGACAAACTGGCGGGGAGCTGTTTTTT.

The rearrangement uses TRBV29-1 and TRBJ2-2, with D perhaps matching TRBD1 (5 bases). The CDR3 is made up of 12 amino acids. The germline gives CDR1 SQVTM, CDR2 ANQGSEA. Trimming removed 4 bases at V and 6 bases at J, with 9 bases between. CDR3 protein: CSVGQRSGELFF. The CDR3 DNA follows: TGCAGCGTTGGACAGCGTTCCGGGGAGCTGTTTTTT.

This chain connects TRBV7-2 to TRBJ2-7, with D tentatively TRBD1 (6 bases). The V and J ends lost 5 bases and 4 bases respectively, with 9 bases between them. From germline, CDR1 is SGHTA and CDR2 FQGNSA. The CDR3 loop spans 12 amino acids. CDR3 nucleotides: TGTGCCAGCAGCCAAACAGGGTACGAGCAGTACGTC. Its translation is CASSQTGYEQYV.

This clonotype was seen at least ten times. The rearrangement links TRBV6-5 to TRBJ2-5; the D gene is possibly TRBD2 (6 bases). Germline CDR1 and CDR2: MNHEY and SVGAGI. The length of the CDR3 is 15 residues. V was shortened by 0 bases and J by 1 base, with 9 bases between the two germline ends. The CDR3: CASSYSNGGQETQYF. The CDR3 nucleotides are TGTGCCAGCAGTTACTCGAACGGGGGCCAAGAGACCCAGTACTTC.

A few counts support this clonotype. The V gene is TRBV20-1, the J gene TRBJ2-3; 12 positions agree with TRBD2. The CDR3 extends over 14 amino acids. Trimming removed 3 bases from V and 3 bases from J; junction bases left unmatched: 1. Germline CDR1 reads DFQATT; CDR2 reads SNEGSKA (reference sequence). The CDR3 here is CSARTSGGTDTQYF. The DNA of the CDR3 is TGCAGTGCTAGGACTAGCGGGGGAACAGATACGCAGTATTTT.

The chain has TRBV6-2 or TRBV6-3 and TRBJ2-5, with 11 bases fitting TRBD1. Germline V gene data show CDR1 as MNHEY and CDR2 as SVGEGT. V trimming: 6 bases; J trimming: 4 bases; junction bases outside the gene matches: 7. CDR3 length: 15 amino acids. CDR3 loop: CASRRTGTGGETQYF. CDR3 DNA: TGTGCCAGCAGAAGGACAGGGACAGGGGGAGAGACCCAGTACTTC.

This clonotype was seen only a few times. This chain links TRBV12-3 or TRBV12-4 with TRBJ1-2; 8 bases match TRBD1. The CDR3 runs to 12 residues. The V and J ends lost 6 bases and 8 bases, in that order; junction bases with no gene match: 5. CDR3: CASSRDRRGYTF. The CDR3 nucleotides read TGTGCCAGCAGCCGGGACAGGCGGGGCTACACCTTC.

The chain uses TRBV9 and TRBJ1-1; maybe TRBD1 (5 bases). The CDR3 totals 15 residues. Trimming took 4 bases from V and 5 from J, leaving 18 bases between them. In germline, CDR1 is SGDLS, CDR2 YYNGEE. CDR3 nucleotide sequence: TGTGCCAGCAGCAATCTGGACGGGGGTGAAACTGAAGCTTTCTTT. This encodes CASSNLDGGETEAFF. Together with reference TRBV9 and TRBJ1-1, the CDR3 gives the full variable domain: DSGVTQTPKHLITATGQRVTLRCSPRSGDLSVYWYQQSLDQGLQFLIQYYNGEERAKGNILERFSAQQFPDLHSELNLSSLELGDSALYFCASSNLDGGETEAFFGQGTRLTVV.

The genes are TRBV20-1 and TRBJ2-2; D possibly corresponds to TRBD2 (6 bases). This CDR3 is 15 amino acids long. Trimming cost V 0 bases and J 6 bases, with 14 bases left between them. From germline, CDR1 is DFQATT and CDR2 SNEGSKA (reference sequence). CDR3 loop: CSARDPSGVAGELFF. Written as DNA, the CDR3 is TGCAGTGCTAGAGATCCTTCGGGGGTGGCCGGGGAGCTGTTTTTT.

This clonotype was seen repeatedly, ten times or more. One end of the junction fails to match germline, which may point to a read error. The chain recombines TRBV5-1 with TRBJ2-5; D is unresolved. CDR1 and CDR2 from the germline V gene are SGHRS and YFSETQ. This CDR3 comprises 12 residues. CDR3 sequence: CASSLGQETQYF. CDR3 nucleotides: TGTGCCAGCAGCTTAGGACAAGAGACCCAGTACTTC. Complete variable domain (other parts from reference TRBV5-1 and TRBJ2-5): KAGVTQTPRYLIKTRGQQVTLSCSPISGHRSVSWYQQTPGQGLQFLFEYFSETQRNKGNFPGRFSGRQFSNSRSEMNVSTLELGDSALYLCASSLGQETQYFGPGTRLLVL.

This clonotype has a handful of counts. The J gene is TRBJ2-3, the V gene TRBV5-4; perhaps TRBD2 as D (5 bases). This CDR3 contains 16 residues. The germline V gene has CDR1 SGHNT and CDR2 YYREEE (reference sequence). The V end lost 4 bases, the J end lost 0 bases, and 15 bases lay between the germline ends. DNA for the CDR3: TGTGCCAGCAGCGACGGGAAGGCAGTAAGCACAGATACGCAGTATTTT. This translates into CASSDGKAVSTDTQYF.

V gene TRBV12-3 or TRBV12-4 combines with J gene TRBJ1-6, with D perhaps TRBD1 (5 bases). V shed 5 bases and J shed 7 bases, with 18 bases lying between them. This CDR3 has 16 residues. CDR3 sequence: CASSPSWDGGNSPLHF. The DNA for the CDR3 is TGTGCCAGCAGTCCCTCGTGGGACGGCGGGAATTCACCCCTCCACTTT.

The chain links TRBV20-1 to TRBJ2-1, with a weak D call TRBD2 (7 bases). The germline V gene has CDR1 DFQATT and CDR2 SNEGSKA (reference sequence). This CDR3 has 15 amino acids. Trimming took 0 bases from V and 4 from J, leaving 13 bases between them. CDR3 DNA sequence: TGCAGTGCTAGAGAGGGGGGGCAAGCGTACAATGAGCAGTTCTTC. Residues: CSAREGGQAYNEQFF.

The chain employs TRBV6-2 or TRBV6-3 and TRBJ2-1; D unclear. Trimming pared 6 bases from V and 8 bases from J, leaving 11 bases between. Germline CDR1 is MNHEY and CDR2 is SVGEGT. The CDR3 totals 12 residues. This CDR3 reads CASSHLPHEQFF. The CDR3 DNA reads as TGTGCCAGCAGCCACCTCCCGCATGAGCAGTTCTTC.

This clonotype was seen many times. The J gene is TRBJ2-2, the V gene TRBV7-2; the D is unclear. The CDR3 is made up of 14 amino acids. V was shortened by 2 bases and J by 1 base, with 5 bases between the two germline ends. Germline V gene lookup returns CDR1 SGHTA and CDR2 FQGNSA. The CDR3, as DNA: TGTGCCAGCAGCTTAACTATGAACACCGGGGAGCTGTTTTTT. It translates to CASSLTMNTGELFF.

The genes are TRBV27 and TRBJ2-1; D is ambiguous. The CDR3 runs 16 residues. V lost 6 bases and J lost 9, with 24 bases in between. Germline values: CDR1 MNHEY, CDR2 SMNVEV (reference sequence). CDR3 loop: CASSPPVWEGMFEQFF. The CDR3, as DNA: TGTGCCAGCAGCCCTCCGGTTTGGGAAGGGATGTTTGAGCAGTTCTTC.

V usage is TRBV11-3 and J usage is TRBJ1-5, with a tentative D call TRBD1 (6 bases). V lost 0 bases and J lost 4, with 13 bases in between. Germline CDR1 SGHNT, CDR2 YENEEA. This CDR3 has 16 residues. The CDR3 bases are TGTGCCAGCAGCTTAGATTTTTGCAGGGGTAATCAGCCCCAGCATTTT. Translated: CASSLDFCRGNQPQHF.

In this sample, this clonotype turned up a few times. This sequence joins TRBV20-1 and TRBJ2-5; 11 bases are shared with TRBD2. Looked up from germline, CDR1 is DFQATT and CDR2 is SNEGSKA (reference sequence). This CDR3 region has 16 residues. V trimming: 1 base; J trimming: 0 bases; junction bases outside the gene matches: 4. DNA for the CDR3: TGCAGTGCTAGAGCCGGGACTAGCGGTTACCAAGAGACCCAGTACTTC. Amino acids: CSARAGTSGYQETQYF.

This clonotype was counted a few times. The V gene is TRBV6-6, the J gene TRBJ1-3; TRBD1 might be the D (6 bases). Looked up from germline, CDR1 is MNHNY and CDR2 is SVGAGI (reference sequence). The CDR3 has 14 amino acids. Trimming removed 6 bases from V and 4 bases from J, with 13 bases in between. The CDR3 region is CASSRQGNGNTIYF. The CDR3 nucleotides read TGTGCCAGCAGCAGGCAGGGGAACGGAAACACCATATATTTT.

This clonotype was seen ten or more times. This chain links TRBV27 with TRBJ1-6; the D is unclear. The CDR3 totals 13 residues. The V end lost 4 bases, the J end lost 9 bases, and 10 bases lay between the germline ends. CDR1 is MNHEY and CDR2 is SMNVEV in the germline V gene (reference sequence). The CDR3 DNA reads as TGTGCCAGCAGTTCGAACATGGCTTCACCCCTCCACTTT. This codes for CASSSNMASPLHF.

The chain is built from TRBV6-5 and TRBJ2-7, with D possibly being TRBD2 (6 bases). Trimming stripped 5 bases from V and 0 bases from J, with 14 bases between. Looked up from germline, CDR1 is MNHEY and CDR2 is SVGAGI. The CDR3 runs 15 residues. CDR3 amino acids: CASSDRDGSSYEQYV. Here the CDR3 DNA reads TGTGCCAGCAGTGACCGGGACGGGAGCTCCTACGAGCAGTACGTC.

This clonotype occurred many times. The chain has TRBV4-3 and TRBJ2-3, with a tentative D call TRBD1 (6 bases). Trimming took off 3 bases at V and 0 bases at J, with 7 bases between the two ends. This CDR3 region has 14 residues. CDR1 LGHNA and CDR2 YSLEER come from the germline V gene. The CDR3 reads CASSQGASTDTQYF. CDR3 DNA: TGCGCCAGCAGCCAGGGGGCTAGCACAGATACGCAGTATTTT.

J is TRBJ1-2 and V is TRBV9; D is uncertain. Germline CDR1 is SGDLS and CDR2 is YYNGEE. This CDR3 has 15 amino acids. V shed 0 bases and J shed 6 bases, with 15 bases lying between them. The chain's CDR3 is CASSVADQMTNGYTF. The CDR3 DNA reads as TGTGCCAGCAGCGTAGCTGACCAGATGACTAATGGCTACACCTTC.

The chain couples TRBV3-1 to TRBJ1-1, with D unclear. V shed 0 bases and J shed 3 bases, with 11 bases lying between them. This CDR3 region has 15 residues. Germline V gene lookup returns CDR1 LGHDT and CDR2 YNNKEL (reference sequence). The CDR3 sequence is CASSQEADGDTEAFF. Written as DNA, the CDR3 is TGTGCCAGCAGCCAAGAAGCTGATGGCGACACTGAAGCTTTCTTT.